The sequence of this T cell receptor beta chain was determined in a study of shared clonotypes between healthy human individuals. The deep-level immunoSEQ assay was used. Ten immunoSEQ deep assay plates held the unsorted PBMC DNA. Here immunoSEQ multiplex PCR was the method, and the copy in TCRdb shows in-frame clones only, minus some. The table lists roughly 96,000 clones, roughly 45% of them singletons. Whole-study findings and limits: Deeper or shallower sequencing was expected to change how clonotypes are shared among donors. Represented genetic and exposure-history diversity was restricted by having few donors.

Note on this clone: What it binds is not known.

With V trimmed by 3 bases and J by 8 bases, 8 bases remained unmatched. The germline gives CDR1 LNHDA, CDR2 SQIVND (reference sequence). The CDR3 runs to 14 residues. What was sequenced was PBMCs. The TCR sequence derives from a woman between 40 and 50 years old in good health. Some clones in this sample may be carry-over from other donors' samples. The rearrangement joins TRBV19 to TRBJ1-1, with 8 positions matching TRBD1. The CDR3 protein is CASSIAGTGGEAFF. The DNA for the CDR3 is TGTGCCAGTAGTATCGCAGGGACAGGAGGAGAAGCTTTCTTT.